Listed below are T cell receptor beta chains from one sample, sequenced in a study of cytomegalovirus exposure and HLA in healthy donors. TCRdb keeps only in-frame clones here, not all; method: immunoSEQ multiplex PCR. The profile shows about 120,000 clones, 80% of them singletons. The sample consisted of PBMCs. The receptors come from a female donor in good health and CMV-seropositive. Both conserved end residues are part of each CDR3. A D gene is named only where the DNA matches it firmly. Some rows mark clone size as missing; the rest say once, few, many or name a class of expanded clone.

few	.	TRBV28	TRBJ2-7	TGTGCCACCGCGAGTTTCCTCTACGAGCAGTACTTC	CATASFLYEQYF
few	.	TRBV4-1	TRBJ2-6	TGCGCCAGCAGCCGCGGGGAGTTCAGTTCTGGGGCCAACGTCCTGACTTTC	CASSRGEFSSGANVLTF
.	.	TRBV19	TRBJ1-3	TGTGCCAGTAGTATAGCGGGGTATGGAAACACCATATATTTT	CASSIAGYGNTIYF
.	TRBD1	TRBV29-1	TRBJ2-2	TGCAGCGTATGGGACAGGGACCAGAACACCGGGGAGCTGTTTTTT	CSVWDRDQNTGELFF
.	TRBD2	TRBV5-4	TRBJ2-7	TGTGCCAGCAGCTTCAGCGGTGGACTAGCGGGGGGCTCCTACGAGCAGTACTTC	CASSFSGGLAGGSYEQYF
.	.	TRBV5-1	TRBJ2-1	TGCGCCAGCAGCCATCCCCAGGGTGGCGAGCAGTTCTTC	CASSHPQGGEQFF
.	.	TRBV6-5	TRBJ1-1	TGTGCCAGTGCCCCGAGGGACACTGAAGCTTTCTTT	CASAPRDTEAFF
.	TRBD2	TRBV9	TRBJ2-7	TGTGCCAGCAGCGCGAGCGGGGGGGCCGAGCAGTACTTC	CASSASGGAEQYF
.	.	TRBV9	TRBJ2-2	TGTGCCAGCAGCCCTCAGGGGGGGGAGCTGTTTTTT	CASSPQGGELFF
few	TRBD1	TRBV5-8	TRBJ1-2	TGTGCCAGCAGCACAGCAGGGGGCGGGGGCTATGGCTACACCTTC	CASSTAGGGGYGYTF
.	.	TRBV9	TRBJ1-5	TGTGCCAGCAGCGTAGATCACGGGGAGGGAGAGCCCCAGCATTTT	CASSVDHGEGEPQHF
.	.	TRBV18	TRBJ2-7	TGTGCCAGCTCACCGCTCAGGGGGGCCGTGGAGCAGTACTTC	CASSPLRGAVEQYF
.	TRBD2	TRBV6-1	TRBJ2-3	TGTGCCAGCAGTGAAAGAGCGGGGGGCTTTCGGACAGATACGCAGTATTTT	CASSERAGGFRTDTQYF
.	.	TRBV7-2	TRBJ1-2	TGTGCCAGCAGCTTATACAGGGATAACTATGGCTACACCTTC	CASSLYRDNYGYTF
.	.	TRBV7-6	TRBJ2-5	TGTGCCAGCAGCCCCTCCTCTACTCAAGAGACCCAGTACTTC	CASSPSSTQETQYF
.	TRBD1	TRBV28	TRBJ1-5	TGTGCCAGCAGGAGACAGGGGCGCTATCAGCCCCAGCATTTT	CASRRQGRYQPQHF
.	TRBD1	TRBV7-8	TRBJ1-5	TGTGCCAGCAGCTTGTTTGGACAGGGGTTTTATAGCAATCAGCCCCAGCATTTT	CASSLFGQGFYSNQPQHF
.	.	TRBV19	TRBJ2-2	TGTGCCAGTAGTATATCCCCGCGGATCGGGGAGCTGTTTTTT	CASSISPRIGELFF
.	.	TRBV29-1	TRBJ2-2	TGCAGCGTTGCTACAGCAAGCACCGGGGAGCTGTTTTTT	CSVATASTGELFF
.	.	TRBV14	TRBJ1-4	TGTGCCAGCAGCCAAGAGCGGGGCGGCAATGAAAAACTGTTTTTT	CASSQERGGNEKLFF
few	TRBD1	TRBV5-1	TRBJ1-5	TGCGCCAGCAGCCCCGGGACAGGGAATCAGCCCCAGCATTTT	CASSPGTGNQPQHF
.	.	TRBV18	TRBJ1-5	TGTGCCAGCTCAGGGGGCGGCGGTAACAGCAATCAGCCCCAGCATTTT	CASSGGGGNSNQPQHF
.	.	TRBV6-5	TRBJ1-1	TGTGCCAGCAGCCCCAGGGCCATGAACACTGAAGCTTTCTTT	CASSPRAMNTEAFF
.	TRBD1	TRBV18	TRBJ1-2	TGTGCCAGCTCACCCTTCTTCGGACAGGCGACAGGGGCCTATGGCTACACCTTC	CASSPFFGQATGAYGYTF
.	.	TRBV6-6	TRBJ1-3	TGTGCCAGCAGTTACTCGAGTTCCGGAAACACCATATATTTT	CASSYSSSGNTIYF
.	TRBD1	TRBV30	TRBJ1-1	TGTGCCTGGAGTGCCTACAGGGGGGGAGTCACTGAAGCTTTCTTT	CAWSAYRGGVTEAFF
.	TRBD1	TRBV25-1	TRBJ1-1	TGTGCCAGCAAACTACAGGGGGCTGGTGAAGCTTTCTTT	CASKLQGAGEAFF
.	TRBD1	TRBV30	TRBJ1-1	TGTGCCTGGAGTGTACAGGGGGACACTGAAGCTTTCTTT	CAWSVQGDTEAFF
.	.	TRBV10-3	TRBJ1-1	TGTGCCATCAGCCTAGGGGGGGGAACTGAAGCTTTCTTT	CAISLGGGTEAFF
.	TRBD2	TRBV5-4	TRBJ2-5	TGTGCCAGCAGTTCAAAGCGGGGGGCCTACCAAGAGACCCAGTACTTC	CASSSKRGAYQETQYF
once	TRBD2	TRBV7-2	TRBJ2-2	TGTGCCAGCAGCCTTAGCGGGGGGGCCCCCGGGGAGCTGTTTTTT	CASSLSGGAPGELFF
few	.	TRBV5-1	TRBJ1-4	TGCGCCAGCAGCGAGAGGAGGGGAAGTGAAAAACTGTTTTTT	CASSERRGSEKLFF
.	TRBD1	TRBV28	TRBJ1-4	TGTGCCAGCAGTGTGGGACAGGCTGCAACTAATGAAAAACTGTTTTTT	CASSVGQAATNEKLFF
once	TRBD1	TRBV19	TRBJ1-5	TGTGCCAGTAGTTTCCGGGACAGGGGTACCGATCAGCCCCAGCATTTT	CASSFRDRGTDQPQHF
.	TRBD1	TRBV10-3	TRBJ1-1	TGTGCCATCAGTGAGTCGGGACAGCTCGAAGCTTTCTTT	CAISESGQLEAFF
.	.	TRBV9	TRBJ2-7	TGTGCCAGCAGCGTAGAAGGAGGTAGCTCCTACGAGCAGTACTTC	CASSVEGGSSYEQYF
few	TRBD2	TRBV6-4	TRBJ2-3	TGTGCCAGCAGCTTAGCGGGGGGGCTCGATACGCAGTATTTT	CASSLAGGLDTQYF
.	.	TRBV30	TRBJ1-5	TGTGCCTGGAGTGTACAGGATGGTCAGCCCCAGCATTTT	CAWSVQDGQPQHF
.	TRBD2	TRBV5-1	TRBJ2-3	TGCGCCAGCAGCCCCACATTAGCGGGTTTCACAGATACGCAGTATTTT	CASSPTLAGFTDTQYF
.	.	TRBV9	TRBJ1-6	TGTGCCAGCAGCGAGGGGCAATATAATTCACCCCTCCACTTT	CASSEGQYNSPLHF
.	.	TRBV9	TRBJ1-2	TGTGCCAGCAGCGTAGCGCGAGGGAACTATGGCTACACCTTC	CASSVARGNYGYTF
.	.	TRBV29-1	TRBJ1-2	TGCAGCGTTGAAGGTCAGGCAGGGAAGAACTATGGCTACACCTTC	CSVEGQAGKNYGYTF
.	.	TRBV6-1	TRBJ1-1	TGTGCCAGCACCCCCCAGGGTACGAACACTGAAGCTTTCTTT	CASTPQGTNTEAFF
.	TRBD1	TRBV5-1	TRBJ2-3	TGCGCCAGCAGCCCAGGGGGCCCAGATACGCAGTATTTT	CASSPGGPDTQYF
once	.	TRBV13	TRBJ1-1	TGTGCCAGCAGCCTAGCGGGGTTGAACACTGAAGCTTTCTTT	CASSLAGLNTEAFF
.	.	TRBV7-3	TRBJ2-5	TGTGCCAGCAGCTTAGGTGTGGACTATCAAGAGACCCAGTACTTC	CASSLGVDYQETQYF
.	.	TRBV2	TRBJ1-5	TGTGCCAGCAGTGCGGGGGGGGTAAAACAGCCCCAGCATTTT	CASSAGGVKQPQHF
.	.	TRBV5-4	TRBJ2-1	TGTGCCAGCAGCTTGATTAGCGGTTCCTACAATGAGCAGTTCTTC	CASSLISGSYNEQFF
.	.	TRBV28	TRBJ1-2	TGTGCCAGCAGTTCTCCTGGGGCTTATGGCTACACCTTC	CASSSPGAYGYTF
once	TRBD1	TRBV5-1	TRBJ2-7	TGCGCCAGCAGCTGGACCGGGACAGGGGCCCGACAAAGGGACTACGAGCAGTACTTC	CASSWTGTGARQRDYEQYF
.	.	TRBV6-6	TRBJ1-3	TGTGCCAGCAACGCACAGGGATCCTCTGGAAACACCATATATTTT	CASNAQGSSGNTIYF
.	TRBD1	TRBV30	TRBJ1-1	TGTGCCTGGTGTCCCGGGACAGGGGTGAACACTGAAGCTTTCTTT	CAWCPGTGVNTEAFF
.	.	TRBV7-2	TRBJ2-2	TGTGCCAGCAGCCCGCAAAGGAGTACCGGGGAGCTGTTTTTT	CASSPQRSTGELFF
.	.	TRBV12-5	TRBJ2-3	TGTGCTAGTGGTTTGACGCCGGGCACAGATACGCAGTATTTT	CASGLTPGTDTQYF
.	.	TRBV19	TRBJ1-5	TGTGCCAGTGGAAAAAGGGGGATTAGCAATCAGCCCCAGCATTTT	CASGKRGISNQPQHF
.	.	TRBV19	TRBJ1-2	TGTGCCAGTAGCCCCGACTGGGGCATCAAGGGCTACACCTTC	CASSPDWGIKGYTF
.	TRBD1	TRBV5-1	TRBJ1-3	TGCGCCAGCAGGGGACAGGGGAGCTCTGGAAACACCATATATTTT	CASRGQGSSGNTIYF
.	TRBD1	TRBV7-7	TRBJ2-7	TGTGCCAGCAGCTCGCGGGACAGGGGTCCGAAAGTTGAGCAGTACTTC	CASSSRDRGPKVEQYF
.	TRBD1	TRBV29-1	TRBJ1-2	TGCAGCGCCACCCGCACAGGGGCGGAGGGCTACACCTTC	CSATRTGAEGYTF
few	TRBD2	TRBV4-1	TRBJ2-1	TGCGCCAGCAGCCAAGCGACCTCCGGGACTAGGTACAATGAGCAGTTCTTC	CASSQATSGTRYNEQFF